This is a list of T cell receptor beta chains from one sample in a study of blood T cell repertoires in COVID-19. Sequencing used immunoSEQ multiplex PCR; TCRdb keeps in-frame clones, though not all of them. The sample shows 18,000 or so clones, approximately 85% of them seen only once. The sequencing input was peripheral blood. The receptors were gathered from a man aged 40-49 years with active or convalescent COVID-19. Both conserved end residues are trimmed from each CDR3.

TRBV4-3,13,TRBJ2-1,ASSQEAGFGNEQF
TRBV7-2,11,TRBJ1-5,ASSPNRDQPQH
TRBV5-1,11,TRBJ1-2,ASSGGTAYGYT
TRBV27,13,TRBJ2-7,ASSPGSGAHYEQY
TRBV13,14,TRBJ1-1,ASRTATGGGNTEAF
TRBV19,14,TRBJ2-7,ASSTLAMGQSPDWY
TRBV6-5,12,TRBJ1-4,ASSYNTNNEKLF
TRBV29-1,12,TRBJ1-3,SAWGTGERNTIY
TRBV7-6,11,TRBJ1-1,ASSLGGVAEAF
TRBV7-2,14,TRBJ1-4,ASSLASLKGGEKLF
TRBV27,12,TRBJ1-2,ASSSWIGEGGYT
TRBV18,14,TRBJ2-2,ASSPGLAGNTGELF
TRBV2,13,TRBJ2-3,ASSGTSGAPNTQY
TRBV7-9,14,TRBJ2-3,ASSPRSSISTDTQY
TRBV5-1,12,TRBJ2-1,ASTLGGGAYEQF
TRBV11-2,13,TRBJ2-1,ASSLSAGTYNEQF
TRBV5-4,13,TRBJ2-3,ASSLGGASTDTQY
TRBV7-2,13,TRBJ1-2,ASSLVGGGSNGYT
TRBV10-3,10,TRBJ2-7,AISGQTYEQY
TRBV18,11,TRBJ1-6,ASSPPTPRTLH
TRBV5-4,11,TRBJ1-1,ASSSGTPIEAF
TRBV6-5,11,TRBJ2-3,ASRFLATDTQY
TRBV6-5,10,TRBJ2-3,ASKQGADTQY
TRBV25-1,14,TRBJ1-4,ASRGTLGGINEKLF
TRBV7-2,13,TRBJ2-5,ASSLSGQGGETQY
TRBV5-1,12,TRBJ1-1,ASQEGNGDTEAF
TRBV5-5,14,TRBJ2-7,ASSLKWGGSSYEQY
TRBV19,14,TRBJ1-2,ASSERVGRANYGYT
TRBV27,14,TRBJ2-3,ASSPRLAGNTDTQY